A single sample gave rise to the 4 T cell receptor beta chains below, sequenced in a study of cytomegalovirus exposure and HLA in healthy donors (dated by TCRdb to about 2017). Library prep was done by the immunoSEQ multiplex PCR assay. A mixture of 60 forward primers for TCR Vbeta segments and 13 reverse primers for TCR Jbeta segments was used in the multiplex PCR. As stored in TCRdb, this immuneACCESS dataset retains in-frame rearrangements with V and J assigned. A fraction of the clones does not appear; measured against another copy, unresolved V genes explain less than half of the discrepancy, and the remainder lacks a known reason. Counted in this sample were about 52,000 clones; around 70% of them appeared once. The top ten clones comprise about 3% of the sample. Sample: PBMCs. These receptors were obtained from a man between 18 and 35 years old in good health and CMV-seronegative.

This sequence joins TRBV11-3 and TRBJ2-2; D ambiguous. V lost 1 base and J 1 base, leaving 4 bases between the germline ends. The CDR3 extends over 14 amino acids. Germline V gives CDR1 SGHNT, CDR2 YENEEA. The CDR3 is CASSLAVNTGELFF. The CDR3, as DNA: TGTGCCAGCAGCTTAGCGGTGAACACCGGGGAGCTGTTTTTT.

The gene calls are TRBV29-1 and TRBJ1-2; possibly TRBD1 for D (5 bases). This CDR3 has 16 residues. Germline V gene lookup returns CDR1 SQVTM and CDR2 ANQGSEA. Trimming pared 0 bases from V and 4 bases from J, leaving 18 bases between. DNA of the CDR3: TGCAGCGTTGAAGATCTGTCACAGGAATTACCCTATGGCTACACCTTC. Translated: CSVEDLSQELPYGYTF.

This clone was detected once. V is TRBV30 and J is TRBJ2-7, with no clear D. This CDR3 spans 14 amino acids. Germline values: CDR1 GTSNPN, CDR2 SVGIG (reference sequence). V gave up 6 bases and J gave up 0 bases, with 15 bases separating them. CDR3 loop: CACHAAKSSYEQYF. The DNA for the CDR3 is TGTGCCTGCCATGCGGCGAAGAGCTCCTACGAGCAGTACTTC.

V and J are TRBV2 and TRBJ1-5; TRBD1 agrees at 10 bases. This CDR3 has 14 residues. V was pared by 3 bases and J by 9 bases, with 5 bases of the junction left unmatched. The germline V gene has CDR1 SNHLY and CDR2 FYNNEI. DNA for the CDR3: TGTGCCAGCAGTGATGGACAGGGGGTCCTGCCCCAGCATTTT. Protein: CASSDGQGVLPQHF.